The 20 T cell receptor beta chains below were found in one sample sequenced in a study of cytomegalovirus exposure and HLA in healthy donors. PCR employed 60 Vbeta and 13 Jbeta primers. Generated by immunoSEQ multiplex PCR, the TCRdb table keeps only in-frame clones and is missing some. The data show more than 70,000 clones, 76% seen once. Sequencing was done on a sample of PBMCs. Receptor source: a man aged 25-40 years in good health and CMV-seropositive.

This clone has just a few counts. The rearrangement joins TRBV5-1 to TRBJ2-7; 7 positions agree with TRBD1. This CDR3 is 16 amino acids long. V lost 1 base and J lost 2; bases outside the gene matches: 9. In germline, CDR1 is SGHRS, CDR2 YFSETQ. As DNA, the CDR3 is TGCGCCAGCAGCTTGCCTCTGGACAGGCGGACCTACGAGCAGTACGTC. The encoded protein is CASSLPLDRRTYEQYV.

The genes are TRBV5-1 and TRBJ1-1; D ambiguous. Germline V gives CDR1 SGHRS, CDR2 YFSETQ. This CDR3 has 14 amino acids. V was cut by 0 bases and J by 6 bases, with 12 bases left in between. CDR3 sequence (DNA): TGCGCCAGCAGCTTGGCACTAAGGAGCCCTGAAGCTTTCTTT. It codes for CASSLALRSPEAFF.

The rearrangement joins TRBV29-1 to TRBJ2-7, with D perhaps TRBD1 (7 bases). Per germline, CDR1 SQVTM and CDR2 ANQGSEA. This CDR3 has 14 amino acids. The V end lost 7 bases, the J end lost 0 bases, and 16 bases lay between the germline ends. CDR3 sequence reads: CSGRDRPDSYEQYF. The DNA for the CDR3 is TGCAGCGGGAGGGACAGACCAGACTCCTACGAGCAGTACTTC.

V gene TRBV4-2 combines with J gene TRBJ2-5; 9 bases align to TRBD1. V was clipped by 4 bases and J by 8 bases; unmatched bases: 14. This CDR3 has 16 residues. The V gene's germline CDR1 is LGHNA and CDR2 YNFKEQ. The CDR3 DNA reads as TGTGCCAGCAGCCGCAGGCCCTTAGACAGGGGGTATACCCAGTACTTC. Protein product: CASSRRPLDRGYTQYF.

The CDR3 nucleotides are TGTGCCAGCAGTGAAATAGCGGGGGAAGAGACCCAGTACTTC. Translation gives CASSEIAGEETQYF. V and J are TRBV25-1 and TRBJ2-5, with 9 bases identical to TRBD2. CDR1 is MGHDK and CDR2 is SYGVNS in the germline V gene. The V segment lost 2 bases and the J segment 3 bases; nucleotides outside the gene matches: 1. The CDR3 extends over 14 amino acids.

The chain combines TRBV13 with TRBJ2-5, with D tentatively TRBD2 (7 bases). CDR3 length: 15 residues. V was clipped by 1 base and J by 5 bases, with 14 bases between them. The germline V gene has CDR1 PRHDT and CDR2 FYEKMQ (reference sequence). CDR3 sequence (DNA): TGTGCCAGCAGCTTAGTTGCGGGGGCTGGGGAGACCCAGTACTTC. This encodes CASSLVAGAGETQYF.

The rearrangement links TRBV28 to TRBJ1-1, with 8 bases identical to TRBD1. The germline V gene has CDR1 MDHEN and CDR2 SYDVKM. The ends lost 6 bases at V and 12 bases at J; junction bases unmatched: 9. This CDR3 region has 12 residues. CDR3 sequence: CASRPGQGVTFF. Written as DNA, the CDR3 is TGTGCCAGCAGGCCCGGACAGGGCGTAACTTTCTTT.

The chain uses TRBV7-8 and TRBJ1-1; no clear D. The V end was cut by 6 bases, the J end by 4 bases, with 12 bases between. The germline V gene has CDR1 SGHVS and CDR2 FQNEAQ. CDR3 size: 13 residues. In DNA, the CDR3 is TGTGCCAGCAGTCTCCGGGGATCCACTGAAGCTTTCTTT. It yields the protein CASSLRGSTEAFF.

V gene TRBV7-2 combines with J gene TRBJ1-5, with D uncertain. The length of the CDR3 is 13 residues. Germline values: CDR1 SGHTA, CDR2 FQGNSA. Between the trimmed V and J ends, which lost 3 bases and 3 bases, there was a span of 6 bases. The CDR3 DNA follows: TGTGCCAGCAGCTTGAGGGACAATCAGCCCCAGCATTTT. It translates to CASSLRDNQPQHF.

The chain links TRBV7-2 to TRBJ2-7, with D tentatively TRBD1 (6 bases). There are 15 residues in the CDR3. V shed 1 base and J shed 3 bases, with 13 bases lying between them. Germline CDR1 is SGHTA and CDR2 is FQGNSA. The CDR3 DNA is TGTGCCAGCAGCTTAGTGTCAGGGGAAGGCTACGAGCAGTACTTC. Translated: CASSLVSGEGYEQYF.

This rearrangement joins TRBV27 to TRBJ2-1; D gene uncertain. V lost 0 bases, J lost 2 bases, and 8 bases lay in between. In germline, CDR1 is MNHEY, CDR2 SMNVEV (reference sequence). This CDR3 spans 15 amino acids. The CDR3 DNA sequence: TGTGCCAGCAGTTTATCGAACCCGGCCTACAATGAGCAGTTCTTC. Translation: CASSLSNPAYNEQFF.

The rearrangement uses TRBV29-1 and TRBJ2-1, with 8 bases fitting TRBD1. V shed 5 bases and J 7 bases; nucleotides not matched to a gene: 4. Germline CDR1 SQVTM, CDR2 ANQGSEA. This CDR3 region has 12 residues. The CDR3 loop is CSVIRGRNEQFF. In nucleotides, the CDR3 is TGCAGCGTTATCAGGGGGCGGAATGAGCAGTTCTTC.

The chain uses TRBV2 and TRBJ1-2; D is possibly TRBD1 (6 bases). V lost 1 base, J lost 3 bases, and 6 bases lay in between. The CDR3 totals 13 residues. The V gene's germline CDR1 is SNHLY and CDR2 FYNNEI. Written as DNA, the CDR3 is TGTGCCAGCAGTGAAGGACAGGACTATGGCTACACCTTC. It translates to CASSEGQDYGYTF.

V and J are TRBV7-9 and TRBJ1-2, with D possibly being TRBD1 (5 bases). Germline assignment: CDR1 SEHNR and CDR2 FQNEAQ (reference sequence). This CDR3 has 15 amino acids. V was trimmed by 0 bases and J by 1 base, leaving 9 bases between them. CDR3 amino acids: CASSLAGGSNYGYTF. Written as DNA, the CDR3 is TGTGCCAGCAGCTTAGCCGGGGGAAGTAACTATGGCTACACCTTC.

This clone was seen only a few times. The chain has TRBV6-4 and TRBJ2-2; possible D gene TRBD1, 5 bases. The CDR3 consists of 14 residues. CDR1 MRHNA and CDR2 SNTAGT come from the germline V gene. Trimming took 2 bases from V and 1 from J, leaving 5 bases between them. The CDR3 loop reads CASSDGQNTGELFF. The CDR3 coding sequence is TGTGCCAGCAGTGACGGACAGAACACCGGGGAGCTGTTTTTT.

This clone was detected once. The chain recombines TRBV7-9 with TRBJ2-7; a possible D gene is TRBD2 (6 bases). Trimming stripped 2 bases from V and 5 bases from J, with 10 bases between. Germline values: CDR1 SEHNR, CDR2 FQNEAQ (reference sequence). The CDR3 runs to 13 residues. Here the CDR3 reads CASSLNRGDEQYF. For the CDR3, the DNA is TGTGCCAGCAGCTTAAATCGCGGGGACGAGCAGTACTTC. The full variable domain, in which reference TRBV7-9 and TRBJ2-7 provide the parts outside the CDR3, is DTGVSQNPRHKITKRGQNVTFRCDPISEHNRLYWYRQTLGQGPEFLTYFQNEAQLEKSRLLSDRFSAERPKGSFSTLEIQRTEQGDSAMYLCASSLNRGDEQYFGPGTRLTVT.

This clone was seen more than once but under ten times. This sequence joins TRBV6-1 and TRBJ1-1; the match to TRBD1 covers 7 bases. The V gene's germline CDR1 is MNHNS and CDR2 SASEGT. This CDR3 comprises 13 residues. V shed 4 bases and J 1 base; nucleotides not matched to a gene: 0. This CDR3 reads CASSGQGNTEAFF. CDR3 bases: TGTGCCAGCAGTGGACAGGGGAACACTGAAGCTTTCTTT.

V is TRBV4-2 and J is TRBJ1-2; 9 bases align to TRBD1. The CDR3 extends over 13 amino acids. CDR1 and CDR2 (germline): LGHNA, YNFKEQ. Trimming took 4 bases from V and 8 from J; bases not matched to a gene: 5. This chain's CDR3 is CASSLTGGEGYTF. The CDR3 DNA sequence: TGTGCCAGCAGCCTCACAGGGGGCGAAGGCTACACCTTC.

This chain links TRBV5-4 with TRBJ2-7, with 8 bases identical to TRBD1. Germline assignment: CDR1 SGHNT and CDR2 YYREEE (reference sequence). J was trimmed by 6 bases and V by 6 bases; bases with no gene match: 5. The CDR3 covers 12 residues. CDR3 amino acids: CASTGTGSEQYF. The CDR3 nucleotides read TGTGCCAGCACCGGGACAGGTAGCGAGCAGTACTTC.

The chain has TRBV7-2 and TRBJ2-1; TRBD2 agrees at 7 bases. This CDR3 comprises 13 residues. The junction had 4 bases not matched to a gene; V was cut back by 5 bases and J by 6 bases. CDR1 and CDR2 from the germline V gene are SGHTA and FQGNSA. The CDR3 sequence is CASSRDYFNEQFF. Here the CDR3 DNA reads TGTGCCAGCAGCAGGGACTATTTCAATGAGCAGTTCTTC. Filled out from reference TRBV7-2 and TRBJ2-1, the complete variable domain reads GAGVSQSPSNKVTEKGKDVELRCDPISGHTALYWYRQSLGQGLEFLIYFQGNSAPDKSGLPSDRFSAERTGGSVSTLTIQRTQQEDSAVYLCASSRDYFNEQFFGPGTRLTVL.